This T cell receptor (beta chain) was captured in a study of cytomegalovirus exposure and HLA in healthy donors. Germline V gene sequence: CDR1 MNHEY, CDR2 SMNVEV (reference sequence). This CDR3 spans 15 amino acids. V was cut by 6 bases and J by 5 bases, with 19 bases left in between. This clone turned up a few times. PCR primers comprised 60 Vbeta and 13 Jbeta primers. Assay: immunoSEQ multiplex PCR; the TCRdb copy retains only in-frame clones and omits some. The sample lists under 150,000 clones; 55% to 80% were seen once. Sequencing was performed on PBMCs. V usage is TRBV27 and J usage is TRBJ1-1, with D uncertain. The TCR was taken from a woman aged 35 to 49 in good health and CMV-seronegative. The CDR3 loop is CASSPMSSGGTEAFF. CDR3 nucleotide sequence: TGTGCCAGCAGCCCTATGTCTTCGGGAGGGACTGAAGCTTTCTTT.